This TCR beta chain derives from a study of T cells in Graves' hyperthyroidism and ophthalmopathy. Over 18 months, lack of ophthalmopathy progression marked Graves' hyperthyroidism as stable. Uncontrolled infection, other autoimmune disease, pregnancy or lactation disqualified patients from enrolment. Diagnosing involved the use of clinical symptoms, serum thyroxine and TRAb, thyroid ultrasound and orbital computed tomography. What was amplified from RNA transcripts were TCR beta CDR3 regions. HTBI primers drove first-round RT-PCR of the TCR CDR3. In TCRdb, the multiplex PCR reads were re-called with MiXCR into one record per CDR3 protein. Among 650,000 to 700,000 distinct CDR3 sequences, 17% were seen once, and the ten largest hold 15%. CDR1 and CDR2 (germline): MDHEN, SYDVKM. The CDR3 consists of 19 residues. Trimming cost V 6 bases and J 0 bases; bases outside gene matches: 16. This clonotype occurred a few times.

The sequenced material came from blood. The clonotype originates from a man aged 45-65 years with Graves' hyperthyroidism. The chain carries TRBV28 and TRBJ2-7; 11 bases are shared with TRBD2. The DNA of the CDR3 is TGTGCCAGCAGGTCGACCGGGACTAGCGGAGGACCGTACTCCTACGAGCAGTACTTC. It yields the protein CASRSTGTSGGPYSYEQYF.